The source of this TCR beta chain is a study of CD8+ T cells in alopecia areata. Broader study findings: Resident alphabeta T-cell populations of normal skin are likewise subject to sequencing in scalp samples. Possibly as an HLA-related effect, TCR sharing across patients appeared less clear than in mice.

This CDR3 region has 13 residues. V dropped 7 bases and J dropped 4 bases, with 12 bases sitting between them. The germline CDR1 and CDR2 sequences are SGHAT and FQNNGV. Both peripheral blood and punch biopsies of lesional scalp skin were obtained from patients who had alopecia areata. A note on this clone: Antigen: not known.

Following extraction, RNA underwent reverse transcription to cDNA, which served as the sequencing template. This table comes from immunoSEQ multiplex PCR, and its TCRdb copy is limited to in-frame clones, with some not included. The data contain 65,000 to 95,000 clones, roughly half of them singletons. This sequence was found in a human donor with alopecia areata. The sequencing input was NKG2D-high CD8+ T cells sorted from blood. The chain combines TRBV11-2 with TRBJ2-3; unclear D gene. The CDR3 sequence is CASTLHLADTQYF. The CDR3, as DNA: TGTGCCAGCACCCTTCATTTGGCAGATACGCAGTATTTT.